Listed below are T cell receptor beta chains from one sample, sequenced in a study of T-cell memory formation after mild COVID-19. In TCRdb, the 5' RACE reads were re-called with MiXCR into one record per CDR3 protein. This sample has 380,000 or so distinct CDR3 sequences, with 13% to 15% found just once. Sequenced input: PBMCs or a T cell subset sorted from them (not recorded which). The receptors stem from a young man who had mild COVID-19 (a few samples of this study predate the infection). Cell type and time point are not known. CDR3s include the opening cysteine and the closing phenylalanine or tryptophan. A D gene is named only where the DNA matches it firmly.

cdr3_length j_call v_call d_call cdr3_aa
15 TRBJ2-3 TRBV20-1 TRBD1 CSAGRQGGSTDTQYF
13 TRBJ1-2 TRBV5-1 . CASTSGGGYGYTF
14 TRBJ2-5 TRBV3-1 . CASSPWGTEETQYF
17 TRBJ2-5 TRBV9 TRBD2 CASSVGPSGDLGETQYF
12 TRBJ2-1 TRBV20-1 TRBD1 CSATRQGGEQFF
12 TRBJ2-5 TRBV3-1 . CASSQEFETQYF
13 TRBJ2-4 TRBV6-5 . CASSYAGANIQYF
13 TRBJ1-4 TRBV28 . CASSLQSREKLFF
14 TRBJ2-3 TRBV20-1 TRBD2 CSAPPAGGRDTQYF
15 TRBJ1-4 TRBV5-1 . CASSSPGLGDEKLFF
13 TRBJ2-2 TRBV9 . CASSVPAGGELFF
12 TRBJ2-1 TRBV10-3 . CAISGLPQEQFF
14 TRBJ1-2 TRBV6-2/TRBV6-3 TRBD1 CASSPGTGAIFYTF
16 TRBJ2-3 TRBV7-6 TRBD1 CASSLVGGTGEDTQYF
14 TRBJ1-6 TRBV3-1 . CASTVGAYNSPLHF
16 TRBJ2-2 TRBV7-9 . CASSLRGAANTGELFF
13 TRBJ1-2 TRBV9 . CASSPGQRNGYTF
15 TRBJ2-5 TRBV5-4 TRBD1 CASSLARGRGETQYF
12 TRBJ2-5 TRBV20-1 . CSARDWVETQYF
16 TRBJ2-5 TRBV18 TRBD1 CASSPGTGASRETQYF
13 TRBJ2-7 TRBV6-6 . CASSSSAGKGQYF
15 TRBJ1-4 TRBV27 . CASRAEQGWREKLFF
14 TRBJ2-3 TRBV19 . CASSIARHTDTQYF
16 TRBJ2-7 TRBV16 TRBD1 CASSQSGTGSVYEQYF
16 TRBJ2-2 TRBV20-1 TRBD1 CSALNGQGSGTGELFF
11 TRBJ1-1 TRBV12-3/TRBV12-4 . CASSRNGKAFF
14 TRBJ1-4 TRBV23-1 . CASSPATSHEKLFF
15 TRBJ1-1 TRBV5-1 TRBD1 CASSKGDRPNTEAFF
16 TRBJ1-1 TRBV15 . CATSSGGGRTNTEAFF
14 TRBJ2-2 TRBV12-3/TRBV12-4 . CASSFRMNTGELFF
16 TRBJ2-3 TRBV6-2/TRBV6-3 TRBD1 CASSYSRDRGPDTQYF
15 TRBJ2-1 TRBV5-1 TRBD1 CASSPEGQGYDEQFF